This T cell receptor beta chain was found in a study of vaccination and CD4 T cells after COVID-19. On the study more broadly: Two doses of either BNT162b2 or mRNA-1273 vaccine went to participants.

Looked up from germline, CDR1 is MNHNS and CDR2 is SASEGT. This CDR3 contains 15 residues. Trimming took off 0 bases at V and 0 bases at J, with 6 bases between the two ends. The treatment is: approximately 9-day PBMC culture with coronavirus spike peptide pools or control peptides (ViraFEST assay). Cultured CD4+ T cell DNA underwent sequencing with the Oncomine TCR Beta short-read assay. Each CDR3 protein gets one entry after TCRdb re-called the PCR reads with MiXCR. The sample contains 15,000 to 20,000 distinct CDR3 sequences, 45% to 60% of which appear only once. On this clonotype itself: Its antigen is undetermined.

The receptor was isolated from a human donor who had recovered from COVID-19. The sample consisted of CD4+ T cells from blood, cultured in vitro, taken after SARS-CoV-2 vaccination. The chain recombines TRBV6-1 with TRBJ1-5; tentative D call: TRBD1 (6 bases). CDR3 sequence: CASSEAGHSNQPQHF. The CDR3 coding sequence is TGTGCCAGCAGTGAAGCGGGACATAGCAATCAGCCCCAGCATTTT.